Sequencing of this T cell receptor beta chain was carried out in a study of T-cell memory formation after mild COVID-19. Using constant-segment primers, 5'RACE produced TCR alpha and TCR beta cDNA libraries carrying sample barcodes and UMIs. TCRdb independently ran MiXCR on the 5' RACE reads; one entry per CDR3 protein. Of hundreds of thousands of distinct CDR3 sequences in the sample, around 17% were seen once. This clonotype was found a few times. The CDR3 sequence is 15 residues long. V dropped 3 bases and J dropped 2 bases, with 14 bases sitting between them. Germline V lookup: CDR1 SGHRS, CDR2 YFSETQ.

Material: PBMCs or a T cell subset sorted from them (not recorded which). This sequence originates from an adult woman who had mild COVID-19 (a few samples of this study predate the infection). Cell type and time point are not known. V is TRBV5-1 and J is TRBJ2-5; perhaps TRBD1 as D (6 bases). The CDR3 DNA follows: TGCGCCAGCAGCTGGCAGGGGAGTGGACAAGAGACCCAGTACTTC. Its protein is CASSWQGSGQETQYF.